This TCR beta chain was identified during a study of memory CD4+ T cells and cytomegalovirus serostatus (dated 2019 in TCRdb). Describing the broader study: The cohort included approximately 35 healthy adults from Belgium, of whom 9 were CMV seropositive and 24 were CMV seronegative. To replicate a published TCR-based CMV serostatus classifier, the study sequenced CD4+ memory TCRbeta repertoires from a Belgian cohort whose cytomegalovirus serostatus was known. Here is what the overall study found, with its caveats: The results were interpreted as suggesting that the CMV-associated TCR signature is largely present in the CD4+ memory repertoire. CMV serostatus prediction reached a median bootstrapped AUC of around 0.95 with the original framework and just over 0.9 with a US-trained random forest. Unlike the original study, which covered naive and memory CD4+ and CD8+ populations, the Belgian study sequenced only CD4+CD45RO+ memory cells. Among the 150 or so previously reported CMV-associated TCRbeta sequences, 67 showed up in the CD4+ memory repertoires, with each one found in between one and five individuals. The original-framework classifier achieved a median bootstrapped AUC of approximately 0.95 with a 95% CI of 0.76-1.00 on the Belgian cohort.

Genomic DNA was extracted from sorted cells with the Quick-DNA Microprep Kit. Amplification of TCRbeta DNA was done with the immunoSEQ hsTCRbeta kit, following the protocol from the manufacturer. An Illumina MiSeq instrument was used to sequence the TCRbeta libraries. Concerning the study's data processing: Following removal of out-of-frame sequences, 2 million to 2.5 million distinct TCRbeta sequences were retained, with an average of about 63,000 per individual. Two values were used to score each individual: the count of 164 previously reported CMV-associated TCRbeta sequences and the total count of productive distinct TCRbeta sequences. A beta-binomial model was reimplemented in Python, and scikit-learn random forests with default parameters were trained on US cohort data. On the Belgian cohort, classifier performance was reported as the median AUC, along with percentile confidence intervals, across 10,000 bootstrap iterations. The table comes from immuneACCESS by way of TCRdb, which keeps in-frame sequences with V and J called. Part of the clones is missing from these tables; in studies checked, under half for an unresolved V gene and the rest for unknown reasons. V and J calls and clone size are those listed in that table; D and trimming were worked out from the DNA. This sample is represented by 35,000 to 50,000 clones; 76% of them were singletons. The ten biggest clones cover approximately 6.5% of the sample.

A FACSAria II was used to sort memory CD4+ T cells, defined as single viable CD3+CD4+CD8-CD45RO+ cells. CMV serostatus was determined with a Roche Elecsys assay detecting serum IgG against CMV pp150, pp28, p38 and p52. Following thawing, total CD4+ T cells were enriched through positive selection using CD4 magnetic microbeads. The samples came from a different study that was designed specifically to examine the CD4+ T cell memory repertoire. Peripheral blood mononuclear cells were isolated and cryopreserved according to standard operating procedures, and serum was kept at -80 degrees C. The staining used CD3-PerCP (BW264/56), CD4-APC (RPA-T4), CD45RO-PE (UCHT1) and CD8-Pacific Orange (3B5) antibodies, and Sytox blue was used to exclude non-viable cells. This clone was recorded once. The antigen this receptor binds is unknown. The input lacks base qualities; no much larger clone sits a single base away.

Sequences MNHNS (CDR1) and SASEGT (CDR2) are obtained from the germline V gene. From V the trimming removes 3 bases and from J it removes 5 bases, while the gene matches leave 0 bases of the junction unaccounted for. From the cysteine through the phenylalanine, the CDR3 covers 12 amino acids. Only the CDR3 DNA is retained, 36 bases long and in frame from the first base. The receptor comes from an adult in good health and CMV-seronegative. This chain is built from TRBV6-1 and TRBJ2-5, with 7 bases aligning to TRBD1. The specimen sequenced was memory CD4+ T cells from blood. The CDR3 reads CASSDRGETQYF. The nucleotides are TGTGCCAGCAGTGACAGGGGGGAGACCCAGTACTTC.